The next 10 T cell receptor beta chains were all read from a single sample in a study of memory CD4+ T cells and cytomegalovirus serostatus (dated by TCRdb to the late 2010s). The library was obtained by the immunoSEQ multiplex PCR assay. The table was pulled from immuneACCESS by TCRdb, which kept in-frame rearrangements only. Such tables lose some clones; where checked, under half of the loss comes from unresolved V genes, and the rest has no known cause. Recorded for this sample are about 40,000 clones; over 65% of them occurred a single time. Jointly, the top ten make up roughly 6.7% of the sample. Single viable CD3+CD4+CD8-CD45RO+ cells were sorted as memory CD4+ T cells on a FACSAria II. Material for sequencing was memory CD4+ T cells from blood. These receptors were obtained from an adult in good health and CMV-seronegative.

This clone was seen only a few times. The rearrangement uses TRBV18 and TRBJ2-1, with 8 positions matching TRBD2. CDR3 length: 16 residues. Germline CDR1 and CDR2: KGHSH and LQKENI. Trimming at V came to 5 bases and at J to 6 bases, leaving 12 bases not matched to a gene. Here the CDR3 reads CASSETSALRGNEQFF. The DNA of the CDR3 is TGTGCCAGCTCAGAGACTAGCGCACTTAGGGGCAATGAGCAGTTCTTC.

The CDR3 sequence: CASSERTAENTEAFF. CDR3 nucleotide sequence: TGTGCCAGCAGTGAAAGGACAGCGGAGAACACTGAAGCTTTCTTT. The rearrangement links TRBV6-1 to TRBJ1-1; D is possibly TRBD1 (6 bases). With 2 bases removed from V and 1 base from J, the gap between germline ends came to 11 bases. This CDR3 has 15 amino acids. Germline V CDR1 and CDR2: MNHNS, SASEGT.

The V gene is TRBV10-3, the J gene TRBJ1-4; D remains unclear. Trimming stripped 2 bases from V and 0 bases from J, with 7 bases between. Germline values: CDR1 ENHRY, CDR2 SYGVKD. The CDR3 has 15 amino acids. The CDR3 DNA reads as TGTGCCATCAGTGAGAGAGCAGCAACTAATGAAAAACTGTTTTTT. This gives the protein CAISERAATNEKLFF.

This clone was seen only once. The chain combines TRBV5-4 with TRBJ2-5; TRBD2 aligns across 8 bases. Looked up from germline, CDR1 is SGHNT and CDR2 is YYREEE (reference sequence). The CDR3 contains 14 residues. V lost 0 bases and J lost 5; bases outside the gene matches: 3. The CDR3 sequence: CASSLEPSGETQYF. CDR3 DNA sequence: TGTGCCAGCAGCTTGGAGCCTAGCGGGGAGACCCAGTACTTC.

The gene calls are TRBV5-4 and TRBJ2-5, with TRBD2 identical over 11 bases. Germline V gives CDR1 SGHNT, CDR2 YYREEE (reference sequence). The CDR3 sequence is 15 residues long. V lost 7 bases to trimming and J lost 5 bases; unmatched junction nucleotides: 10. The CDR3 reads CASADSGRADETQYF. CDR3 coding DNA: TGTGCCAGCGCCGATAGCGGGAGGGCCGATGAGACCCAGTACTTC.

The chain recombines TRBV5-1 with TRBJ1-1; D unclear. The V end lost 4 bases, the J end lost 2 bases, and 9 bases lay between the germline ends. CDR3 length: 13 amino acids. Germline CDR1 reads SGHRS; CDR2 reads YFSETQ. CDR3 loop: CASSVNQNTEAFF. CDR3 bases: TGCGCCAGCAGCGTAAACCAAAACACTGAAGCTTTCTTT. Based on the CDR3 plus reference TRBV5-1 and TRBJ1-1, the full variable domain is KAGVTQTPRYLIKTRGQQVTLSCSPISGHRSVSWYQQTPGQGLQFLFEYFSETQRNKGNFPGRFSGRQFSNSRSEMNVSTLELGDSALYLCASSVNQNTEAFFGQGTRLTVV.

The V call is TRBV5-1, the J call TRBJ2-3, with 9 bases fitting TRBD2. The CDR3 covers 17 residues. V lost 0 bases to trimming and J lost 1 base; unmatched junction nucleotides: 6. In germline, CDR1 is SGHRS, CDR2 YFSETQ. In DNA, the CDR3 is TGCGCCAGCAGCTTGGTTGTTAGCGGGAGTGGCACAGATACGCAGTATTTT. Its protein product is CASSLVVSGSGTDTQYF.

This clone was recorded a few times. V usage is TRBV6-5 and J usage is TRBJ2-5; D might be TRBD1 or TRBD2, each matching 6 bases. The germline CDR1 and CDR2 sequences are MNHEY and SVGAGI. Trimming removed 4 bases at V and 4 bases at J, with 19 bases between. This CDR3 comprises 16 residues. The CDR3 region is CASSSLGGGLLETQYF. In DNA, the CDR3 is TGTGCCAGCAGTTCCTTAGGGGGAGGACTCCTAGAGACCCAGTACTTC.

CDR3: CASSLALKGPYNEQFF. The CDR3 coding sequence is TGTGCCAGCAGCTTGGCCTTGAAGGGGCCATACAATGAGCAGTTCTTC. This chain links TRBV5-6 with TRBJ2-1, with a weak D call TRBD1 (5 bases). Looked up from germline, CDR1 is SGHDT and CDR2 is YYEEEE. CDR3 length: 16 residues. Trimming left V 0 bases short and J 4 bases short, with 14 bases between.

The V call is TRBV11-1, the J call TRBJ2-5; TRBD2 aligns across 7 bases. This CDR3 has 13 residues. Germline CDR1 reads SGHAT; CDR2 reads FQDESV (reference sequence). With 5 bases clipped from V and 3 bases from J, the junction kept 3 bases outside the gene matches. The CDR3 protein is CASSRTRKETQYF. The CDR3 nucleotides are TGTGCCAGCAGCCGGACTAGAAAAGAGACCCAGTACTTC.